What follows are 10 T cell receptor beta chains derived from one specimen sequenced in a study of cytomegalovirus exposure and HLA in healthy donors. Using immunoSEQ multiplex PCR, the repertoire was profiled, and TCRdb retains in-frame clones only, with some absent. The sample includes around 180,000 clones, approximately 85% of them seen just once. The sample was PBMCs. The receptors stem from a woman aged 18 to 35 in good health and CMV-seronegative.

The chain employs TRBV19 and TRBJ1-4; weak D call: TRBD1 (5 bases). The ends were cut back, 5 bases at V and 7 bases at J, with 11 bases in the middle. This CDR3 comprises 13 residues. CDR1 and CDR2 (germline): LNHDA, SQIVND (reference sequence). CDR3 in amino acids: CASSWAGGEKLFF. DNA for the CDR3: TGTGCCAGTAGTTGGGCCGGGGGTGAAAAACTGTTTTTT.

The rearrangement links TRBV6-1 to TRBJ1-1; TRBD1 matches at 7 bases. CDR1 is MNHNS, CDR2 SASEGT, per germline. The CDR3 totals 12 residues. The V segment lost 2 bases and the J segment 6 bases; nucleotides outside the gene matches: 0. The CDR3 loop reads CASSEQGAEAFF. In DNA form, the CDR3 reads TGTGCCAGCAGTGAACAGGGGGCTGAAGCTTTCTTT.

This clone was found once. This rearrangement joins TRBV9 to TRBJ1-3, with 8 positions matching TRBD1. The V and J ends lost 4 bases and 4 bases, in that order; junction bases with no gene match: 25. This CDR3 has 21 residues. Germline loops: CDR1 SGDLS, CDR2 YYNGEE. The CDR3 sequence is CASSTRTGLETPYKIGNTIYF. The DNA for the CDR3 is TGTGCCAGCAGCACCCGGACAGGGCTGGAAACACCATATAAAATCGGAAACACCATATATTTT.

CDR3 residues: CASSEGLATGELFF. The CDR3 region has the DNA TGTGCCAGCAGTGAGGGACTAGCTACCGGGGAGCTGTTTTTT. J is TRBJ2-2 and V is TRBV6-5; 9 nucleotides agree with TRBD2. This CDR3 has 14 amino acids. J was trimmed by 5 bases and V by 5 bases; bases with no gene match: 3. Germline V gene lookup returns CDR1 MNHEY and CDR2 SVGAGI.

CDR3 nucleotide sequence: TGTGCCAGCAGCTTAGAGAACAGGGTACCCACCGGGGAGCTGTTTTTT. Its translation: CASSLENRVPTGELFF. The V gene is TRBV11-3, the J gene TRBJ2-2; maybe TRBD1 (6 bases). The germline V and J ends were trimmed by 0 bases and 4 bases, with 12 bases remaining between them. Germline V CDR1 and CDR2: SGHNT, YENEEA. CDR3 length: 16 amino acids.

The rearrangement links TRBV7-2 to TRBJ1-4; 8 bases are shared with TRBD1. CDR1 and CDR2 (germline): SGHTA, FQGNSA. V lost 3 bases and J lost 4; bases outside the gene matches: 13. CDR3 length equals 18 residues. Written as DNA, the CDR3 is TGTGCCAGCAGCTTGACAGGGGCAACGTACGGGGGTAATGAAAAACTGTTTTTT. Its translation is CASSLTGATYGGNEKLFF.

The V call is TRBV5-4, the J call TRBJ2-3; TRBD1 matches at 7 bases. The V segment lost 4 bases and the J segment 3 bases; nucleotides outside the gene matches: 5. Per the germline V gene, CDR1 is SGHNT and CDR2 is YYREEE (reference sequence). This CDR3 has 14 amino acids. As DNA, the CDR3 is TGTGCCAGCAGCCCCCGACAGGGTACAGATACGCAGTATTTT. The encoded protein is CASSPRQGTDTQYF.

The count of this clone is one. The V and J genes are TRBV6-6 and TRBJ1-2; tentative D call: TRBD1 (5 bases). Germline CDR1 is MNHNY and CDR2 is SVGAGI (reference sequence). The germline V and J ends were trimmed by 0 bases and 0 bases, with 8 bases remaining between them. The CDR3 sequence is 15 residues long. The DNA of the CDR3 is TGTGCCAGCAGTTACTCGACAGCCCCTAACTATGGCTACACCTTC. Translated, it gives CASSYSTAPNYGYTF.

The rearrangement joins TRBV7-6 to TRBJ2-7; 7 nucleotides line up with TRBD2. CDR3 length equals 13 residues. The germline V gene encodes CDR1 SGHVS and CDR2 FNYEAQ. V lost 5 bases to trimming and J lost 6 bases; unmatched junction nucleotides: 7. CDR3 sequence: CASSPGTNREQYF. The CDR3 nucleotides are TGTGCCAGCAGCCCCGGGACTAATCGCGAGCAGTACTTC. Drawing the rest from reference TRBV7-6 and TRBJ2-7, the complete variable domain is GAGVSQSPRYKVTKRGQDVALRCDPISGHVSLYWYRQALGQGPEFLTYFNYEAQQDKSGLPNDRFSAERPEGSISTLTIQRTEQRDSAMYRCASSPGTNREQYFGPGTRLTVT.

The V gene is TRBV7-9, the J gene TRBJ1-2; D remains ambiguous. Germline V lookup: CDR1 SEHNR, CDR2 FQNEAQ (reference sequence). V shed 5 bases and J shed 8 bases, with 12 bases lying between them. The CDR3 is 12 amino acids. The CDR3 nucleotides are TGTGCCAGCAGCGCGCTCTCGGGGGGCTACACCTTC. Residues: CASSALSGGYTF.